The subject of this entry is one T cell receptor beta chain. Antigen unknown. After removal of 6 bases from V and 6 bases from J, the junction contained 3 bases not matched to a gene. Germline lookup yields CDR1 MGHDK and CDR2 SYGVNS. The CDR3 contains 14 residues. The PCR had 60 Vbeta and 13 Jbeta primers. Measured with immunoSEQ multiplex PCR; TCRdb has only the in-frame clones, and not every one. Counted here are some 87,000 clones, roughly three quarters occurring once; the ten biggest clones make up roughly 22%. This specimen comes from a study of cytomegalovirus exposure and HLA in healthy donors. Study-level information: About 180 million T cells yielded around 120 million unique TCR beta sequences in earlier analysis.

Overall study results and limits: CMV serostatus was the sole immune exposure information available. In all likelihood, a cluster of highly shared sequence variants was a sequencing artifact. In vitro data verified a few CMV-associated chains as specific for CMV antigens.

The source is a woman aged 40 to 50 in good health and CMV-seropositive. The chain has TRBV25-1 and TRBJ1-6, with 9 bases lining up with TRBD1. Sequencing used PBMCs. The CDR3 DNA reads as TGTGCCAGCAGCGGGACAGGGCGTAATTCACCCCTCCACTTT. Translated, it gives CASSGTGRNSPLHF.